This record covers a single TCR beta chain. What it binds is unknown. The sample comes from a study of beta chain features in type 1 diabetes. Study-wide background: Similarity in age, gender and cell yields was seen between patients and healthy donors. In all, around 100,000,000 sorted cells from all samples were analyzed.

Sequencing targeted expressed TCRB transcripts, as all isolated RNA had been reverse transcribed. Profiling relied on immunoSEQ multiplex PCR, and the TCRdb table lists in-frame clones only, not all of them. The table lists approximately 400,000 clones, more than 13% of them singletons. J lost 1 base, V lost 3 bases, and 8 bases had no gene match. CDR3 length: 16 residues. Germline CDR1 SGHRS, CDR2 YFSETQ. Findings and caveats of the study: A closer apparent resemblance between naive, central memory and Treg TCRB repertoires was seen in patients than in healthy donors.

The specimen sequenced was naive CD4+ T cells from blood. V gene TRBV5-1 combines with J gene TRBJ2-5; 8 nucleotides line up with TRBD1. This sequence originates from a woman between 18 and 29 years old in good health. The CDR3 nucleotides are TGCGCCAGCAGCTCTACCGCCGGGACAGGCCAAGAGACCCAGTACTTC. Translation gives CASSSTAGTGQETQYF.